This T cell receptor beta chain stems from a study of T cell responses to AZD1222 COVID-19 vaccine. With respect to this clone: Its target is unknown.

Pooled samples include second doses given at about 4 or 12 weeks. Study-level results: The peak T cell response came first, and repertoires were sampled only after it.

TCRdb keeps only in-frame clones here, not all; method: immunoSEQ multiplex PCR. Here the sample spans more than 80,000 clones, roughly 91% being singletons. The input for sequencing was peripheral blood, taken 28 days after the second AZD1222 dose. This clonotype originated in an adult who received the AZD1222 COVID-19 vaccine.

CDR3 sequence (DNA): TGTGCCAGCAGTGAATCCCAAACAGGGGGTGACACAGATACGCAGTATTTT. This gives the protein CASSESQTGGDTDTQYF. This chain connects TRBV25-1 to TRBJ2-3, with 8 positions matching TRBD1. J lost 2 bases, V lost 1 base, and 8 bases had no gene match. Per the germline V gene, CDR1 is MGHDK and CDR2 is SYGVNS. The CDR3 contains 17 residues.